The 27 T cell receptor beta chains reported below all come from one sample, sequenced in a study of CD4+ T cells in melanoma (dated by TCRdb to 2021 to 2024). The receptor library was made with the immunoSEQ multiplex PCR assay. Held by TCRdb, this immuneACCESS table contains in-frame sequences only and omits some clones. Under half of the omission traces to an unresolved V gene where checked; the cause of the rest is unknown. For this sample the table gives under 20,000 clones, of which about four fifths were detected only once. The ten largest clonotypes hold roughly 5% of the sample. What was sequenced was cells from a culture (not recorded whether cultured in vitro). All receptors come from a human donor with melanoma.

V and J are TRBV19 and TRBJ1-1; D unresolved. CDR1 LNHDA and CDR2 SQIVND come from the germline V gene (reference sequence). CDR3 length equals 15 residues. The V end lost 4 bases, the J end lost 6 bases, and 18 bases lay between the germline ends. In DNA, the CDR3 is TGTGCCAGTAGTAGACGCTCAGGCCTGGATGCTGAAGCTTTCTTT. Residues: CASSRRSGLDAEAFF.

A single count supports this clone. The CDR3 is CASSYPDPTGELFF. The CDR3 DNA is TGCGCCAGCAGCTACCCGGACCCTACCGGGGAGCTGTTTTTT. V is TRBV4-1 and J is TRBJ2-2; no definite D call. V was cut by 5 bases and J by 5 bases, with 12 bases left in between. The germline V gene has CDR1 MGHRA and CDR2 YSYEKL. The CDR3 length is 14 residues.

The rearrangement uses TRBV5-1 and TRBJ2-6, with a weak D call TRBD1 (6 bases). V dropped 4 bases and J dropped 0 bases, with 17 bases sitting between them. The germline V gene encodes CDR1 SGHRS and CDR2 YFSETQ. The CDR3 is made up of 18 amino acids. The CDR3 protein is CASSQHRAERSGANVLTF. DNA for the CDR3: TGCGCCAGCAGCCAGCACAGGGCAGAACGCTCTGGGGCCAACGTCCTGACTTTC. The entire variable domain, with the rest obtained from reference TRBV5-1 and TRBJ2-6, is as follows: KAGVTQTPRYLIKTRGQQVTLSCSPISGHRSVSWYQQTPGQGLQFLFEYFSETQRNKGNFPGRFSGRQFSNSRSEMNVSTLELGDSALYLCASSQHRAERSGANVLTFGAGSRLTVL.

The chain couples TRBV27 to TRBJ1-1; D not certain. The germline V and J ends were trimmed by 2 bases and 11 bases, with 21 bases remaining between them. This CDR3 region has 15 residues. The germline CDR1 and CDR2 sequences are MNHEY and SMNVEV (reference sequence). As DNA, the CDR3 is TGTGCCAGCAGTTTACGGGCGACGATGGTCGCAAGGGCTTTCTTT. Protein product: CASSLRATMVARAFF.

The CDR3 nucleotides are TGCGCCAGCAGCGAAGGCGGGACTGCGAACACCGGGGAGCTGTTTTTT. Its translation: CASSEGGTANTGELFF. This chain joins TRBV5-1 and TRBJ2-2; tentative D call: TRBD2 (6 bases). The V gene's germline CDR1 is SGHRS and CDR2 YFSETQ. With 4 bases removed from V and 0 bases from J, the gap between germline ends came to 13 bases. There are 16 residues in the CDR3.

The rearrangement uses TRBV7-2 and TRBJ2-2, with 9 positions matching TRBD1. The CDR3 loop spans 17 amino acids. Looked up from germline, CDR1 is SGHTA and CDR2 is FQGNSA. Trimming removed 2 bases from V and 4 bases from J; junction bases left unmatched: 8. The CDR3: CASSLNRDRALTGELFF. CDR3 nucleotides: TGTGCCAGCAGCTTAAACCGGGACAGGGCTCTCACCGGGGAGCTGTTTTTT.

V and J are TRBV5-5 and TRBJ1-5; no definite D call. CDR1 and CDR2 from the germline V gene are SGHKS and YYEKEE (reference sequence). V was trimmed by 0 bases and J by 0 bases, leaving 4 bases between them. The CDR3 runs 14 residues. The CDR3 DNA reads TGTGCCAGCAGCTTGGGCCATAGCAATCAGCCCCAGCATTTT. This gives the protein CASSLGHSNQPQHF.

J is TRBJ1-2 and V is TRBV9; D not resolved. The CDR3 runs to 16 residues. Per germline, CDR1 SGDLS and CDR2 YYNGEE. Trimming took off 1 base at V and 5 bases at J, with 18 bases between the two ends. CDR3 nucleotides: TGTGCCAGCAGCGTATCCTACCTATTCGACCTGTATGGCTACACCTTC. It yields the protein CASSVSYLFDLYGYTF.

The V and J genes are TRBV2 and TRBJ2-7; D perhaps matches TRBD2 (7 bases). V lost 5 bases and J 6 bases, leaving 17 bases between the germline ends. CDR3 length equals 14 residues. Germline V gene lookup returns CDR1 SNHLY and CDR2 FYNNEI. The CDR3 DNA sequence: TGTGCCAGCAGTTTATTAAGGGGGGGCCTCGAGCAGTACTTC. Protein product: CASSLLRGGLEQYF.

V is TRBV28 and J is TRBJ1-1; D is possibly TRBD1 (5 bases). Germline V CDR1 and CDR2: MDHEN, SYDVKM. Trimming left V 10 bases short and J 6 bases short, with 18 bases between. CDR3 size: 13 residues. CDR3 sequence reads: CATGRPGVPEAFF. CDR3 coding DNA: TGTGCCACAGGACGGCCGGGGGTCCCTGAAGCTTTCTTT.

The V and J genes are TRBV2 and TRBJ1-2; D is unclear. From germline, CDR1 is SNHLY and CDR2 FYNNEI. This CDR3 region has 13 residues. Trimming cost V 4 bases and J 5 bases, with 11 bases left between them. The CDR3 region is CASSVGADYGYTF. The CDR3 nucleotides read TGTGCCAGCAGTGTAGGCGCGGATTATGGCTACACCTTC.

The gene calls are TRBV7-2 and TRBJ2-5, with a tentative D call TRBD1 (5 bases). Germline V gene sequence: CDR1 SGHTA, CDR2 FQGNSA. There are 15 residues in the CDR3. The germline V and J ends were trimmed by 5 bases and 5 bases, with 18 bases remaining between them. In DNA, the CDR3 is TGTGCCAGCAGCCACGGCCTAGGGGTGGGGGAGACCCAGTACTTC. Translated: CASSHGLGVGETQYF.

The gene calls are TRBV4-2 and TRBJ1-2; 7 bases line up with TRBD1. Germline CDR1 and CDR2: LGHNA and YNFKEQ. The CDR3 totals 15 residues. After removal of 2 bases from V and 6 bases from J, the junction contained 9 bases not matched to a gene. The CDR3 spells CASSQLKGQQNGYTF. In DNA form, the CDR3 reads TGTGCCAGCAGCCAACTGAAGGGACAGCAAAATGGCTACACCTTC.

This clone was counted a few times. This chain uses TRBV11-3 with TRBJ2-5; either TRBD1 or TRBD2 may fit D (5 bases each). Germline V gene lookup returns CDR1 SGHNT and CDR2 YENEEA. V was cut by 6 bases and J by 1 base, with 9 bases left in between. There are 13 residues in the CDR3. In DNA, the CDR3 is TGTGCCAGCAGTCTAGGGACCCAAGAGACCCAGTACTTC. It is translated as CASSLGTQETQYF.

The DNA for the CDR3 is TGTGCCAGCAGCAAAGGACAGGACACTGAAGCTTTCTTT. It is translated as CASSKGQDTEAFF. The chain uses TRBV21-1 and TRBJ1-1; the DNA was not used to check the table's D call, TRBD1. TRBV21-1 is a pseudogene segment. The CDR3 covers 13 residues.

This sequence joins TRBV5-1 and TRBJ1-4, with D perhaps matching TRBD1 (6 bases). Germline lookup yields CDR1 SGHRS and CDR2 YFSETQ. The germline V and J ends were trimmed by 5 bases and 5 bases, with 10 bases remaining between them. The CDR3 contains 13 residues. The CDR3 region is CASRQGENEKLFF. DNA for the CDR3: TGCGCCAGCAGACAGGGTGAAAATGAAAAACTGTTTTTT.

V is TRBV5-1 and J is TRBJ2-7; D is unclear. This CDR3 region has 14 residues. Germline CDR1 and CDR2: SGHRS and YFSETQ. V lost 4 bases and J 1 base, leaving 12 bases between the germline ends. CDR3 loop: CASSRTEKSYEQYF. The DNA of the CDR3 is TGCGCCAGCAGCAGGACCGAGAAGTCCTACGAGCAGTACTTC.

The V call is TRBV7-3, the J call TRBJ2-3, with D possibly being TRBD2 (6 bases). V was clipped by 4 bases and J by 5 bases, with 10 bases between them. The CDR3 has 13 residues. CDR1 and CDR2 from the germline V gene are SGHTA and FQGTGA. The CDR3 is CASSSSSGDTQYF. Here the CDR3 DNA reads TGTGCCAGCAGCTCCAGTAGCGGAGATACGCAGTATTTT.

This chain connects TRBV6-5 to TRBJ1-2; the D gene is possibly TRBD1 (6 bases). V was pared by 10 bases and J by 8 bases, with 14 bases between. The CDR3 has 11 residues. CDR1 is MNHEY, CDR2 SVGAGI, per germline. In nucleotides, the CDR3 is TGTGCCACCAAGGGGGATCGAGGCTACACCTTC. Amino acids: CATKGDRGYTF.

The CDR3: CASSLAGTGGNEQFF. The CDR3 DNA sequence: TGCGCCAGCAGCTTGGCCGGGACAGGGGGCAATGAGCAGTTCTTC. The chain couples TRBV5-1 to TRBJ2-1; 11 nucleotides agree with TRBD1. The germline CDR1 and CDR2 sequences are SGHRS and YFSETQ. Trimming took 0 bases from V and 6 from J; bases not matched to a gene: 2. This CDR3 spans 15 amino acids. Full variable domain (rest looked up from reference TRBV5-1 and TRBJ2-1): KAGVTQTPRYLIKTRGQQVTLSCSPISGHRSVSWYQQTPGQGLQFLFEYFSETQRNKGNFPGRFSGRQFSNSRSEMNVSTLELGDSALYLCASSLAGTGGNEQFFGPGTRLTVL.

J is TRBJ1-3 and V is TRBV19; D is possibly TRBD1 (5 bases). The CDR3 length is 14 residues. The germline CDR1 and CDR2 sequences are LNHDA and SQIVND (reference sequence). Trimming cost V 3 bases and J 0 bases, with 6 bases left between them. CDR3 sequence: CASSMGVSGNTIYF. The CDR3 bases are TGTGCCAGTAGTATGGGGGTCTCTGGAAACACCATATATTTT.

This rearrangement joins TRBV5-4 to TRBJ1-6; 9 bases align to TRBD1. After removal of 1 base from V and 7 bases from J, the junction contained 3 bases not matched to a gene. Per the germline V gene, CDR1 is SGHNT and CDR2 is YYREEE (reference sequence). The CDR3 sequence is 15 residues long. The CDR3 region is CASSLRTGANSPLHF. In DNA, the CDR3 is TGTGCCAGCAGCTTGCGGACAGGGGCCAATTCACCCCTCCACTTT.

CDR3 in amino acids: CASSFRQGRGYTF. Here the CDR3 DNA reads TGTGCCAGCAGTTTCCGACAGGGCCGAGGCTACACCTTC. This chain joins TRBV27 and TRBJ1-2; TRBD1 matches 7 bases. The CDR3 runs to 13 residues. CDR1 is MNHEY, CDR2 SMNVEV, per germline (reference sequence). V trimming: 3 bases; J trimming: 8 bases; junction bases outside the gene matches: 6.

The V gene is TRBV7-9, the J gene TRBJ2-1; D is ambiguous. V lost 3 bases and J lost 4, with 7 bases in between. The CDR3 runs 13 residues. CDR1 is SEHNR, CDR2 FQNEAQ, per germline (reference sequence). The CDR3 loop reads CASSFTVYNEQFF. The DNA for the CDR3 is TGTGCCAGCAGCTTTACAGTATACAATGAGCAGTTCTTC.

This clone has a handful of counts. The rearrangement uses TRBV15 and TRBJ2-5, with a weak D call TRBD1 (5 bases). This CDR3 is 14 amino acids long. Germline assignment: CDR1 LNHNV and CDR2 YYDKDF (reference sequence). V lost 2 bases, J lost 2 bases, and 9 bases lay in between. As DNA, the CDR3 is TGTGCCACCAGCAGATCACAGGAGCAAGAGACCCAGTACTTC. Protein product: CATSRSQEQETQYF.

The count of this clone is one. The rearrangement uses TRBV7-6 and TRBJ2-2; D unresolved. With 7 bases removed from V and 3 bases from J, the gap between germline ends came to 18 bases. The CDR3 loop spans 16 amino acids. The germline CDR1 and CDR2 sequences are SGHVS and FNYEAQ. The CDR3 DNA sequence: TGTGCCAGCACCGGTGGAATCGAAGGCGACACCGGGGAGCTGTTTTTT. Amino acid sequence: CASTGGIEGDTGELFF.

V usage is TRBV2 and J usage is TRBJ1-5; possible D gene TRBD1, 6 bases. Germline V gives CDR1 SNHLY, CDR2 FYNNEI. V lost 5 bases to trimming and J lost 6 bases, with 14 bases between them. The CDR3 consists of 14 residues. The CDR3 sequence is CASSPGGRGQPQHF. The CDR3 bases are TGTGCCAGCAGTCCCGGGGGGCGAGGTCAGCCCCAGCATTTT.